This T cell receptor beta chain was obtained from a study of tumor and adjacent non-tumor tissue in lung cancer. Study as a whole: Patients were aged roughly 30 to 76, about 10 men and about 5 women, stage I to III. Study-wide results and limits: Significantly higher TCR diversity was found in tumor than normal lung.

V gave up 6 bases and J gave up 2 bases, with 10 bases separating them. CDR3 length equals 12 residues. Germline CDR1 SQVTM, CDR2 ANQGSEA. A modified ARM-PCR protocol with three rounds of nested PCR amplified TCRbeta. TCRdb re-called the multiplex PCR reads through MiXCR, storing one row per CDR3 protein. This table holds 60,000 to 80,000 distinct CDR3 sequences, approximately 71% found once. The table lists this clonotype with many counts. Its antigen is not known. This sample's RNA came from whole unsorted tissue. The normal lung tissue was taken more than 3 cm from the tumor edge. The sequence was collected from a woman aged 50 to 65 with non-small cell lung cancer. The sequenced material came from distant non-tumor lung tissue. V usage is TRBV29-1 and J usage is TRBJ2-5; D not resolved. Written as DNA, the CDR3 is TGCAGCGTCGGGTTCCGGCAAGAGACCCAGTACTTC. Amino acids: CSVGFRQETQYF.